This T cell receptor beta chain was identified during a study of blood T cell repertoires in COVID-19. This CDR3 has 14 residues. From germline, CDR1 is SNHLY and CDR2 FYNNEI. V was shortened by 6 bases and J by 5 bases, with 16 bases between the two germline ends. Data came from immunoSEQ multiplex PCR; TCRdb stores just in-frame clones and leaves some out. The table lists under 300,000 clones, 80% to 90% of them singletons. This chain connects TRBV2 to TRBJ1-1, with D perhaps TRBD1 (5 bases). This TCR was recovered from a woman between 50 and 59 years old who had recovered from COVID-19. The sequenced sample was PBMCs or T cells enriched from blood (not recorded which). For the CDR3, the DNA is TGTGCCAGCAGCTTCCAGGGATCTTCGACTGAAGCTTTCTTT. Protein sequence: CASSFQGSSTEAFF.